One sample yielded the 13 T cell receptor beta chains listed below, sequenced in a study of control samples from healthy donors and cancer patients. Profiling relied on immunoSEQ multiplex PCR, and the TCRdb table lists in-frame clones only, not all of them. The table includes 70,000 to 80,000 clones, about 90% detected once. Input material: blood. The receptors here all came from a woman aged 45-59 years in good health.

V is TRBV5-8 and J is TRBJ2-3, with 9 bases that match TRBD1. The CDR3 runs to 16 residues. Germline V gene data show CDR1 as SGHTS and CDR2 as YDEGEE. Losses at the gene ends were 2 bases for V and 3 bases for J; bases not matched to a gene: 7. The CDR3, as DNA: TGTGCCAGCAGCTTCCGGACAGGGGCGGGTACAGATACGCAGTATTTT. Its translation is CASSFRTGAGTDTQYF.

This clone was recorded once. This chain connects TRBV24-1 to TRBJ2-3, with TRBD2 identical over 15 bases. The CDR3 extends over 17 amino acids. Germline loops: CDR1 KGHDR, CDR2 SFDVKD. The trim removed 1 base at V and 5 bases at J, leaving 3 bases unmatched. Here the CDR3 reads CATSDFRTSGREDTQYF. Here the CDR3 DNA reads TGTGCCACCAGTGATTTCCGGACTAGCGGGAGGGAAGATACGCAGTATTTT.

V is TRBV7-3 and J is TRBJ2-3; TRBD1 matches 8 bases. The V segment lost 4 bases and the J segment 4 bases; nucleotides outside the gene matches: 13. The length of the CDR3 is 17 residues. Germline CDR1 SGHTA, CDR2 FQGTGA. This CDR3 reads CASSSVGGAGGSDTQYF. In DNA form, the CDR3 reads TGTGCCAGCAGCTCAGTAGGAGGGGCAGGGGGCTCAGATACGCAGTATTTT.

For this clone: An end of the junction does not agree with germline; a read error may underlie this. This chain joins TRBV10-1 and TRBJ2-1; TRBD2 agrees at 16 bases. In germline, CDR1 is WNHNN, CDR2 SYGVQD (reference sequence). The CDR3 contains 14 residues. The CDR3 bases are TGCGCCAGCAGAGCCGGGACTAGCGGGAGGGCACCGGTCTTC. Translation gives CASRAGTSGRAPVF.

The rearrangement uses TRBV5-4 and TRBJ2-5; D could derive from TRBD1 or TRBD2 (5 bases each). This CDR3 contains 12 residues. Germline CDR1 reads SGHNT; CDR2 reads YYREEE (reference sequence). V was pared by 3 bases and J by 3 bases, with 6 bases between. The CDR3 is CASSWGKETQYF. CDR3 DNA sequence: TGTGCCAGCAGCTGGGGGAAAGAGACCCAGTACTTC.

The chain carries TRBV24-1 and TRBJ2-1; the match to TRBD2 covers 14 bases. This CDR3 is 17 amino acids long. Germline-derived CDR1 and CDR2 are KGHDR and SFDVKD. The V and J ends lost 3 bases and 10 bases, in that order; junction bases with no gene match: 10. The chain's CDR3 is CATSDARLAGGPYEQFF. CDR3 nucleotide sequence: TGTGCCACCAGTGATGCGAGACTAGCGGGAGGGCCATACGAGCAGTTCTTC.

The CDR3 spells CASSSGGSNSYNEQFF. CDR3 coding DNA: TGTGCCAGCAGCTCGGGCGGGTCTAACTCCTACAATGAGCAGTTCTTC. The rearrangement uses TRBV27 and TRBJ2-1; D is possibly TRBD2 (5 bases). Germline-derived CDR1 and CDR2 are MNHEY and SMNVEV (reference sequence). V dropped 6 bases and J dropped 0 bases, with 15 bases sitting between them. The CDR3 has 16 residues.

This clone was detected only once. The rearrangement links TRBV2 to TRBJ2-1; D may match TRBD1 or TRBD2 (6 bases each). The CDR3 is 17 amino acids. Deletions cut 3 bases from V and 2 bases from J, with 17 bases between. CDR1 and CDR2 from the germline V gene are SNHLY and FYNNEI. This chain's CDR3 is CASSDGGPGVPYNEQFF. CDR3 nucleotides: TGTGCCAGCAGTGACGGAGGGCCAGGGGTCCCCTACAATGAGCAGTTCTTC.

V usage is TRBV20-1 and J usage is TRBJ1-1; D remains unclear. The CDR3 is 12 residues long. V lost 6 bases to trimming and J lost 1 base, with 9 bases between them. CDR1 and CDR2 from the germline V gene are DFQATT and SNEGSKA (reference sequence). CDR3 loop: CSASTENTEAFF. As DNA, the CDR3 is TGCAGTGCAAGTACGGAGAACACTGAAGCTTTCTTT.

This clone has only a few counts. The DNA for the CDR3 is TGCAGCGTTGCAGGGGCCTTCGAGCAGTACTTC. Its protein is CSVAGAFEQYF. The chain has TRBV29-1 and TRBJ2-7; perhaps TRBD1 as D (6 bases). Germline CDR1 reads SQVTM; CDR2 reads ANQGSEA. The V and J ends lost 4 bases and 6 bases respectively, with 10 bases between them. The CDR3 is 11 amino acids.

The chain recombines TRBV28 with TRBJ1-5; D not certain. V lost 6 bases, J lost 4 bases, and 10 bases lay in between. Germline CDR1 reads MDHEN; CDR2 reads SYDVKM. The CDR3 covers 13 residues. The CDR3 DNA reads as TGTGCCAGCAGGGTCCGTGGGAATCAGCCCCAGCATTTT. It translates to CASRVRGNQPQHF.

The J gene is TRBJ2-2, the V gene TRBV5-1; D gene uncertain. The length of the CDR3 is 14 residues. The ends were cut back, 3 bases at V and 2 bases at J, with 8 bases in the middle. Germline V gene sequence: CDR1 SGHRS, CDR2 YFSETQ. The DNA for the CDR3 is TGCGCCAGCAGCTCGTCCGGTAACACCGGGGAGCTGTTTTTT. As protein: CASSSSGNTGELFF.

The table lists this clone with a count of one. The chain carries TRBV28 and TRBJ2-6, with D maybe TRBD2 (6 bases). The CDR3 has 16 residues. Trimming shortened V by 0 bases and J by 0 bases, and 6 bases separated the two germline ends. Germline V gene data show CDR1 as MDHEN and CDR2 as SYDVKM. The CDR3: CASSLWRGSGANVLTF. CDR3 nucleotide sequence: TGTGCCAGCAGTTTATGGCGGGGCTCTGGGGCCAACGTCCTGACTTTC.